One and the same sample provided the 18 T cell receptor beta chains below, sequenced in a study of cytomegalovirus exposure and HLA in healthy donors. Use of 60 Vbeta and 13 Jbeta primers characterized the PCR. Assay: immunoSEQ multiplex PCR; the TCRdb copy retains only in-frame clones and omits some. There are roughly 140,000 clones in the sample; over 70% occur only once, and about 5.6% lies in the top ten. Sequenced material: PBMCs. These receptors all come from a man aged 30-40 years in good health and CMV-seropositive.

V gene TRBV18 combines with J gene TRBJ2-7; 11 bases fit TRBD1. The J segment lost 2 bases and the V segment lost 4 bases, leaving 4 bases of the junction unmatched. Germline V gene data show CDR1 as KGHSH and CDR2 as LQKENI. The CDR3 spans 15 residues. The CDR3 spells CASSLRDRGAYEQYF. The CDR3 coding sequence is TGTGCCAGCTCACTCCGGGACAGGGGGGCCTACGAGCAGTACTTC.

J is TRBJ2-3 and V is TRBV7-9, with TRBD2 matching 13 bases. The CDR3 covers 17 residues. V gave up 5 bases and J gave up 1 base; unmatched junction bases: 6. The V gene's germline CDR1 is SEHNR and CDR2 FQNEAQ (reference sequence). The CDR3 spells CASSPGLAGDRTDTQYF. CDR3 nucleotide sequence: TGTGCCAGCAGCCCAGGACTAGCGGGGGACCGCACAGATACGCAGTATTTT.

The CDR3 region is CASSEGVWGRLNTEAFF. The CDR3 nucleotides read TGTGCCAGCAGTGAAGGGGTGTGGGGGCGGCTGAACACTGAAGCTTTCTTT. This chain connects TRBV6-1 to TRBJ1-1; tentative D call: TRBD1 (6 bases). Germline V gene sequence: CDR1 MNHNS, CDR2 SASEGT. V shed 1 base and J shed 0 bases, with 15 bases lying between them. The CDR3 contains 17 residues.

This clone was counted a single time. The V call is TRBV4-1, the J call TRBJ1-4; D uncertain. There are 16 residues in the CDR3. Germline CDR1 reads MGHRA; CDR2 reads YSYEKL. V was cut by 1 base and J by 5 bases, with 14 bases left in between. CDR3 protein: CASSQGERTQNEKLFF. The CDR3 bases are TGCGCCAGCAGCCAAGGCGAACGTACCCAAAATGAAAAACTGTTTTTT.

On this clone: The germline gene is not matched at one end of the junction; a read error may be the cause. Within the sample, other DNA sequences also encode this same CDR3. V usage is TRBV7-2 and J usage is TRBJ1-1, with D hard to call. Per the germline V gene, CDR1 is SGHTA and CDR2 is FQGNSA. The CDR3 has 12 residues. The CDR3 spells CASSLGSPEAFF. CDR3 DNA sequence: TGTGCCAGCAGCTTGGGGAGCCCTGAAGCTTTCTTC.

A note on this clone: Sequence at one end of the junction differs from germline and may be a read error. The chain joins TRBV13 to TRBJ1-6; D remains unclear. This CDR3 is 13 amino acids long. Per the germline V gene, CDR1 is PRHDT and CDR2 is FYEKMQ (reference sequence). Here the CDR3 reads CASRLAGYSPPHF. In DNA, the CDR3 is TGTGCCAGCCGTCTAGCGGGGTATTCACCCCCCCACTTT.

J is TRBJ2-1 and V is TRBV18; TRBD2 aligns across 9 bases. Germline loops: CDR1 KGHSH, CDR2 LQKENI. Trimming cost V 0 bases and J 3 bases; bases outside gene matches: 9. CDR3 length: 18 amino acids. The CDR3 sequence is CASSPPRGRTSDYNEQFF. CDR3 DNA: TGTGCCAGCTCACCACCTCGGGGGCGGACTAGCGACTACAATGAGCAGTTCTTC.

V usage is TRBV15 and J usage is TRBJ1-1, with unresolved D. Germline loops: CDR1 LNHNV, CDR2 YYDKDF (reference sequence). This CDR3 has 13 residues. The V gene lost 0 bases and the J gene lost 7 bases, with 9 bases spanning the gap. DNA of the CDR3: TGTGCCACCAGCAGAGATCTTGTCTTTGAAGCTTTCTTT. Translated, it gives CATSRDLVFEAFF. The variable domain in full, with the rest retrieved from reference TRBV15 and TRBJ1-1, is DAMVIQNPRYQVTQFGKPVTLSCSQTLNHNVMYWYQQKSSQAPKLLFHYYDKDFNNEADTPDNFQSRRPNTSFCFLDIRSPGLGDTAMYLCATSRDLVFEAFFGQGTRLTVV.

The rearrangement uses TRBV11-2 and TRBJ2-7; maybe TRBD2 (5 bases). CDR1 SGHAT and CDR2 FQNNGV come from the germline V gene. Trimming left V 5 bases short and J 6 bases short, with 14 bases between. This CDR3 region has 13 residues. CDR3 amino acids: CASSPDEGLEQYF. Written as DNA, the CDR3 is TGTGCCAGCAGCCCCGATGAAGGACTCGAGCAGTACTTC.

V gene TRBV6-5 combines with J gene TRBJ2-1; 11 bases align to TRBD1. Germline assignment: CDR1 MNHEY and CDR2 SVGAGI. CDR3 size: 15 residues. V lost 6 bases, J lost 4 bases, and 5 bases stayed unmatched. CDR3 DNA sequence: TGTGCCAGCAGCGCGGACAGGGGGCAGTACAATGAGCAGTTCTTC. Residues: CASSADRGQYNEQFF.

The chain links TRBV27 to TRBJ1-5, with TRBD1 matching 9 bases. The J segment lost 4 bases and the V segment lost 6 bases, leaving 7 bases of the junction unmatched. CDR3 length: 15 amino acids. Germline CDR1 MNHEY, CDR2 SMNVEV (reference sequence). The CDR3 protein is CASSTRTGENQPQHF. For the CDR3, the DNA is TGTGCCAGCAGCACGCGGACAGGGGAGAATCAGCCCCAGCATTTT.

The table lists this clone with a few counts. The gene calls are TRBV2 and TRBJ2-4, with 7 positions matching TRBD1. Germline values: CDR1 SNHLY, CDR2 FYNNEI. J gave up 3 bases and V 6 bases, and 5 bases lay outside the gene matches. The CDR3 extends over 14 amino acids. The chain's CDR3 is CASRQGLGKNIQYF. In nucleotides, the CDR3 is TGTGCCAGCAGACAGGGGCTGGGCAAAAACATTCAGTACTTC.

This clone was observed once. The rearrangement uses TRBV27 and TRBJ2-1; 14 bases map to TRBD2. The germline V gene encodes CDR1 MNHEY and CDR2 SMNVEV (reference sequence). This CDR3 is 16 amino acids long. V trimming: 5 bases; J trimming: 7 bases; junction bases outside the gene matches: 7. DNA of the CDR3: TGTGCCAGCAGTGGGACTAGCGGGAGAAGAGTGAATGAGCAGTTCTTC. This codes for CASSGTSGRRVNEQFF.

This clone occurred once. The chain is built from TRBV15 and TRBJ2-7; 8 positions agree with TRBD1. The germline V gene has CDR1 LNHNV and CDR2 YYDKDF (reference sequence). V shed 3 bases and J 1 base; nucleotides not matched to a gene: 2. This CDR3 is built from 14 residues. The CDR3: CATSSGTGSYEQYF. In DNA form, the CDR3 reads TGTGCCACCAGCAGCGGGACAGGATCCTACGAGCAGTACTTC.

DNA of the CDR3: TGTGCCAGCACCTATCGGACAGGGGACACCGGGGAGCTGTTTTTT. Translated: CASTYRTGDTGELFF. The rearrangement links TRBV7-2 to TRBJ2-2; TRBD1 matches at 9 bases. Germline CDR1 reads SGHTA; CDR2 reads FQGNSA. Trimming cost V 7 bases and J 3 bases; bases outside gene matches: 6. The CDR3 is made up of 15 amino acids.

This clone has only one observation. V and J are TRBV5-4 and TRBJ2-7; D possibly corresponds to TRBD1 (6 bases). The CDR3 has 14 amino acids. Germline lookup yields CDR1 SGHNT and CDR2 YYREEE (reference sequence). Deletions cut 3 bases from V and 0 bases from J, with 10 bases between. The CDR3 sequence is CASSSRGISYEQYF. In DNA form, the CDR3 reads TGTGCCAGCAGCTCAAGGGGGATCTCCTACGAGCAGTACTTC.

To note about this clone: A junction end diverges from the germline sequence, so it may reflect a read error. The rearrangement uses TRBV28 and TRBJ1-4, with 11 nucleotides matching TRBD1. CDR1 is MDHEN, CDR2 SYDVKM, per germline. This CDR3 region has 20 residues. The CDR3 spells CASSSPVGQGASVVQQKLFF. In DNA form, the CDR3 reads TGTGCCAGCAGTTCTCCCGTCGGACAGGGGGCTTCGGTCGTTCAGCAAAAGCTGTTTTTT. The whole variable domain, filled in from reference TRBV28 and TRBJ1-4, reads DVKVTQSSRYLVKRTGEKVFLECVQDMDHENMFWYRQDPGLGLRLIYFSYDVKMKEKGDIPEGYSVSREKKERFSLILESASTNQTSMYLCASSSPVGQGASVVQQKLFFGSGTQLSVL.

For this clone: A read error may produce the germline difference seen at one junction end. The chain links TRBV7-9 to TRBJ1-2, with a tentative D call TRBD1 (5 bases). Germline CDR1 reads SEHNR; CDR2 reads FQNEAQ (reference sequence). The CDR3 has 15 residues. The CDR3 protein is CSSSLVMGRGYGYTF. The CDR3, as DNA: TGTTCCAGCAGCTTAGTCATGGGGCGAGGTTATGGCTACACCTTC.